This T cell receptor beta chain was observed in a study of CD8 T cells in ankylosing spondylitis. Study results and caveats: From matched ankylosing spondylitis synovial fluid, disease-linked clones were reportedly recovered at significantly enriched levels.

TCRdb re-called the 5' RACE reads through MiXCR, storing one row per CDR3 protein. The table includes under 300,000 distinct CDR3 sequences, about 10% detected once. This clonotype was counted many times. Its specificity is unknown. V was trimmed by 5 bases and J by 0 bases, leaving 12 bases between them. CDR1 is SGHRS, CDR2 YFSETQ, per germline. The CDR3 covers 15 residues. The V gene is TRBV5-1, the J gene TRBJ1-3; D gene uncertain. Sequenced material: blood, either unsorted or a sorted T cell fraction (not recorded which). The receptor was isolated from a male donor with ankylosing spondylitis or in good health (not recorded which). This CDR3 is CASSYAADSGNTIYF. The CDR3 DNA is TGCGCCAGCAGTTATGCAGCCGACTCTGGAAACACCATATATTTT.